This T cell receptor (beta chain) originates from a study of human T cells and chemical hapten exposure. This CDR3 contains 17 residues. The germline CDR1 and CDR2 sequences are SGHTA and FQGTGA. Trimming cost V 6 bases and J 1 base; bases outside gene matches: 7. The library attached unique molecular identifiers to individual cDNA molecules. Each CDR3 protein is one row after TCRdb ran MiXCR on the reads. The profile shows roughly 120,000 distinct CDR3 sequences, around 8.5% of them singletons. This clonotype came up many times. Total RNA was isolated from unfractionated whole blood. The sample consisted of whole blood. The chain carries TRBV7-3 and TRBJ2-2; 11 bases are shared with TRBD2. The receptor was derived from a human donor in good health. Some clones in this sample may be carry-over from other donors' samples. The CDR3 here is CASRDSSGGLNTGELFF. The CDR3 bases are TGTGCCAGCAGAGATTCTAGCGGGGGGCTGAACACCGGGGAGCTGTTTTTT. Full variable domain (rest looked up from reference TRBV7-3 and TRBJ2-2): GAGVSQTPSNKVTEKGKYVELRCDPISGHTALYWYRQSLGQGPEFLIYFQGTGAADDSGLPNDRFFAVRPEGSVSTLKIQRTERGDSAVYLCASRDSSGGLNTGELFFGEGSRLTVL.